The 5 T cell receptor beta chains reported below all come from one sample, sequenced in a study of shared clonotypes between healthy human individuals. The assay was immunoSEQ multiplex PCR, and TCRdb's table has in-frame clones only and misses some. The sample lists about 110,000 clones, more than 65% seen once, with over 20% in the top ten. The specimen sequenced was memory CD8+ T cells sorted from blood. This sample's subset: CD45RO+ cells pooled with CCR7-negative TemRA cells. These receptors came from a woman aged 25 to 39 in good health.

The chain couples TRBV27 to TRBJ1-2; D not certain. The germline V gene encodes CDR1 MNHEY and CDR2 SMNVEV (reference sequence). The ends were cut back, 0 bases at V and 2 bases at J, with 10 bases in the middle. This CDR3 contains 15 residues. The CDR3 region has the DNA TGTGCCAGCAGTTTATCGCCCACGTTAAACTATGGCTACACCTTC. As protein: CASSLSPTLNYGYTF.

The table lists this clone with a few counts. V is TRBV7-9 and J is TRBJ2-5, with 10 bases that match TRBD1. Germline V gene sequence: CDR1 SEHNR, CDR2 FQNEAQ (reference sequence). The CDR3 has 15 amino acids. Germline trimming cut 5 bases from V and 5 bases from J; bases unmatched to any gene: 8. The chain's CDR3 is CASSRGQGVDETQYF. Written as DNA, the CDR3 is TGTGCCAGCAGCCGCGGACAGGGGGTTGATGAGACCCAGTACTTC.

J is TRBJ2-3 and V is TRBV4-2; tentative D call: TRBD1 (5 bases). The germline V gene has CDR1 LGHNA and CDR2 YNFKEQ. The CDR3 has 15 residues. The ends were cut back, 0 bases at V and 4 bases at J, with 11 bases in the middle. DNA of the CDR3: TGTGCCAGCAGCCAAGAAGGAATAGGGGCAGATACGCAGTATTTT. It specifies CASSQEGIGADTQYF.

Ten or more counts support this clone. The chain is built from TRBV4-2 and TRBJ2-6, with 7 bases lining up with TRBD2. Trimming removed 0 bases from V and 0 bases from J; junction bases left unmatched: 2. The CDR3 spans 17 residues. Germline V gene data show CDR1 as LGHNA and CDR2 as YNFKEQ. The CDR3 coding sequence is TGTGCCAGCAGCCAAGAGGGAGGGGCCTCTGGGGCCAACGTCCTGACTTTC. Protein: CASSQEGGASGANVLTF.

The chain has TRBV6-5 and TRBJ1-5; D not resolved. The CDR3 sequence is 13 residues long. Germline assignment: CDR1 MNHEY and CDR2 SVGAGI. V gave up 3 bases and J gave up 1 base, with 4 bases separating them. Written as DNA, the CDR3 is TGTGCCAGCAGTTATGGCAGCAATCAGCCCCAGCATTTT. Protein: CASSYGSNQPQHF.